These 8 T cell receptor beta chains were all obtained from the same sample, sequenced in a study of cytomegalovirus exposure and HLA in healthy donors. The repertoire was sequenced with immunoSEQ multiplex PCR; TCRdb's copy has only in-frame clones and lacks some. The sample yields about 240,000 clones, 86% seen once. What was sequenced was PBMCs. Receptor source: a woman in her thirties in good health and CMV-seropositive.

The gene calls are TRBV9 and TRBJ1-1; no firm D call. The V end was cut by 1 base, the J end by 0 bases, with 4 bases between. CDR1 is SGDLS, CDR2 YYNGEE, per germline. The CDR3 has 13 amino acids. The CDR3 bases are TGTGCCAGCAGCGTAAACTTGAACACTGAAGCTTTCTTT. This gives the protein CASSVNLNTEAFF.

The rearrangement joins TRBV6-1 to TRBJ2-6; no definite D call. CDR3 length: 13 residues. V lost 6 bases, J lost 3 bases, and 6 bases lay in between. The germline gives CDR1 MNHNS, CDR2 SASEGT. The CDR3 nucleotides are TGTGCCAGCAGGTTGAGTGGGGCCAACGTCCTGACTTTC. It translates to CASRLSGANVLTF.

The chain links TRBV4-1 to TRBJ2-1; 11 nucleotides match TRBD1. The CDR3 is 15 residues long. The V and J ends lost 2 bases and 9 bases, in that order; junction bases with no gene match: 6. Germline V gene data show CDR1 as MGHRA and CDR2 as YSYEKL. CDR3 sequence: CASSQPGQGDGEQFF. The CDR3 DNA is TGCGCCAGCAGCCAACCGGGACAGGGGGATGGTGAGCAGTTCTTC.

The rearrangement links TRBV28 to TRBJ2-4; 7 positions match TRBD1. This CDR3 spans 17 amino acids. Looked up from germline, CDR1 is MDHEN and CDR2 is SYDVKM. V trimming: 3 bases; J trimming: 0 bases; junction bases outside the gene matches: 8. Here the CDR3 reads CASSFPQGELAKNIQYF. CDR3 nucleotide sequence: TGTGCCAGCAGTTTCCCTCAGGGGGAACTAGCCAAAAACATTCAGTACTTC.

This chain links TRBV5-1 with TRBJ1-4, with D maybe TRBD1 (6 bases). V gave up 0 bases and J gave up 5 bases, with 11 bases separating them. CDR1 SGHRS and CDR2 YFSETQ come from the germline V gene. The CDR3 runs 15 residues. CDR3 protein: CASSLDGQGNEKLFF. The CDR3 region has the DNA TGCGCCAGCAGCTTGGACGGTCAGGGGAATGAAAAACTGTTTTTT.

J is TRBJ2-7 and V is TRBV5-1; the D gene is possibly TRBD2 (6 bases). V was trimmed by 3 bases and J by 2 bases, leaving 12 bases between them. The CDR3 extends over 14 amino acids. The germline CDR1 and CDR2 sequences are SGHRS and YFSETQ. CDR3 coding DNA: TGCGCCAGCAGCTCGGGACTTGAGCCCTACGAGCAGTACTTC. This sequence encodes CASSSGLEPYEQYF. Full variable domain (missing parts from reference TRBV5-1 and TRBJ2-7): KAGVTQTPRYLIKTRGQQVTLSCSPISGHRSVSWYQQTPGQGLQFLFEYFSETQRNKGNFPGRFSGRQFSNSRSEMNVSTLELGDSALYLCASSSGLEPYEQYFGPGTRLTVT.

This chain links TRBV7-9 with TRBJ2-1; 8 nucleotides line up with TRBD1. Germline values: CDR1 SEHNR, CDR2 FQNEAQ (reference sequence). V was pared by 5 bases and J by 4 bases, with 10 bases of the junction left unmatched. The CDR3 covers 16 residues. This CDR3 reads CASSPWTGSIYNEQFF. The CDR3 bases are TGTGCCAGCAGCCCCTGGACAGGGAGTATATACAATGAGCAGTTCTTC.

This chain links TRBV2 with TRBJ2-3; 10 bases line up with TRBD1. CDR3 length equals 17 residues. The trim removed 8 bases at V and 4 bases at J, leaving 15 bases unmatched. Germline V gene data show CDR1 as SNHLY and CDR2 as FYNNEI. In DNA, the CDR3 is TGTGCCAGCGTAAGACCCTTGACAGGGGGCATTGCAGATACGCAGTATTTT. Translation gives CASVRPLTGGIADTQYF.